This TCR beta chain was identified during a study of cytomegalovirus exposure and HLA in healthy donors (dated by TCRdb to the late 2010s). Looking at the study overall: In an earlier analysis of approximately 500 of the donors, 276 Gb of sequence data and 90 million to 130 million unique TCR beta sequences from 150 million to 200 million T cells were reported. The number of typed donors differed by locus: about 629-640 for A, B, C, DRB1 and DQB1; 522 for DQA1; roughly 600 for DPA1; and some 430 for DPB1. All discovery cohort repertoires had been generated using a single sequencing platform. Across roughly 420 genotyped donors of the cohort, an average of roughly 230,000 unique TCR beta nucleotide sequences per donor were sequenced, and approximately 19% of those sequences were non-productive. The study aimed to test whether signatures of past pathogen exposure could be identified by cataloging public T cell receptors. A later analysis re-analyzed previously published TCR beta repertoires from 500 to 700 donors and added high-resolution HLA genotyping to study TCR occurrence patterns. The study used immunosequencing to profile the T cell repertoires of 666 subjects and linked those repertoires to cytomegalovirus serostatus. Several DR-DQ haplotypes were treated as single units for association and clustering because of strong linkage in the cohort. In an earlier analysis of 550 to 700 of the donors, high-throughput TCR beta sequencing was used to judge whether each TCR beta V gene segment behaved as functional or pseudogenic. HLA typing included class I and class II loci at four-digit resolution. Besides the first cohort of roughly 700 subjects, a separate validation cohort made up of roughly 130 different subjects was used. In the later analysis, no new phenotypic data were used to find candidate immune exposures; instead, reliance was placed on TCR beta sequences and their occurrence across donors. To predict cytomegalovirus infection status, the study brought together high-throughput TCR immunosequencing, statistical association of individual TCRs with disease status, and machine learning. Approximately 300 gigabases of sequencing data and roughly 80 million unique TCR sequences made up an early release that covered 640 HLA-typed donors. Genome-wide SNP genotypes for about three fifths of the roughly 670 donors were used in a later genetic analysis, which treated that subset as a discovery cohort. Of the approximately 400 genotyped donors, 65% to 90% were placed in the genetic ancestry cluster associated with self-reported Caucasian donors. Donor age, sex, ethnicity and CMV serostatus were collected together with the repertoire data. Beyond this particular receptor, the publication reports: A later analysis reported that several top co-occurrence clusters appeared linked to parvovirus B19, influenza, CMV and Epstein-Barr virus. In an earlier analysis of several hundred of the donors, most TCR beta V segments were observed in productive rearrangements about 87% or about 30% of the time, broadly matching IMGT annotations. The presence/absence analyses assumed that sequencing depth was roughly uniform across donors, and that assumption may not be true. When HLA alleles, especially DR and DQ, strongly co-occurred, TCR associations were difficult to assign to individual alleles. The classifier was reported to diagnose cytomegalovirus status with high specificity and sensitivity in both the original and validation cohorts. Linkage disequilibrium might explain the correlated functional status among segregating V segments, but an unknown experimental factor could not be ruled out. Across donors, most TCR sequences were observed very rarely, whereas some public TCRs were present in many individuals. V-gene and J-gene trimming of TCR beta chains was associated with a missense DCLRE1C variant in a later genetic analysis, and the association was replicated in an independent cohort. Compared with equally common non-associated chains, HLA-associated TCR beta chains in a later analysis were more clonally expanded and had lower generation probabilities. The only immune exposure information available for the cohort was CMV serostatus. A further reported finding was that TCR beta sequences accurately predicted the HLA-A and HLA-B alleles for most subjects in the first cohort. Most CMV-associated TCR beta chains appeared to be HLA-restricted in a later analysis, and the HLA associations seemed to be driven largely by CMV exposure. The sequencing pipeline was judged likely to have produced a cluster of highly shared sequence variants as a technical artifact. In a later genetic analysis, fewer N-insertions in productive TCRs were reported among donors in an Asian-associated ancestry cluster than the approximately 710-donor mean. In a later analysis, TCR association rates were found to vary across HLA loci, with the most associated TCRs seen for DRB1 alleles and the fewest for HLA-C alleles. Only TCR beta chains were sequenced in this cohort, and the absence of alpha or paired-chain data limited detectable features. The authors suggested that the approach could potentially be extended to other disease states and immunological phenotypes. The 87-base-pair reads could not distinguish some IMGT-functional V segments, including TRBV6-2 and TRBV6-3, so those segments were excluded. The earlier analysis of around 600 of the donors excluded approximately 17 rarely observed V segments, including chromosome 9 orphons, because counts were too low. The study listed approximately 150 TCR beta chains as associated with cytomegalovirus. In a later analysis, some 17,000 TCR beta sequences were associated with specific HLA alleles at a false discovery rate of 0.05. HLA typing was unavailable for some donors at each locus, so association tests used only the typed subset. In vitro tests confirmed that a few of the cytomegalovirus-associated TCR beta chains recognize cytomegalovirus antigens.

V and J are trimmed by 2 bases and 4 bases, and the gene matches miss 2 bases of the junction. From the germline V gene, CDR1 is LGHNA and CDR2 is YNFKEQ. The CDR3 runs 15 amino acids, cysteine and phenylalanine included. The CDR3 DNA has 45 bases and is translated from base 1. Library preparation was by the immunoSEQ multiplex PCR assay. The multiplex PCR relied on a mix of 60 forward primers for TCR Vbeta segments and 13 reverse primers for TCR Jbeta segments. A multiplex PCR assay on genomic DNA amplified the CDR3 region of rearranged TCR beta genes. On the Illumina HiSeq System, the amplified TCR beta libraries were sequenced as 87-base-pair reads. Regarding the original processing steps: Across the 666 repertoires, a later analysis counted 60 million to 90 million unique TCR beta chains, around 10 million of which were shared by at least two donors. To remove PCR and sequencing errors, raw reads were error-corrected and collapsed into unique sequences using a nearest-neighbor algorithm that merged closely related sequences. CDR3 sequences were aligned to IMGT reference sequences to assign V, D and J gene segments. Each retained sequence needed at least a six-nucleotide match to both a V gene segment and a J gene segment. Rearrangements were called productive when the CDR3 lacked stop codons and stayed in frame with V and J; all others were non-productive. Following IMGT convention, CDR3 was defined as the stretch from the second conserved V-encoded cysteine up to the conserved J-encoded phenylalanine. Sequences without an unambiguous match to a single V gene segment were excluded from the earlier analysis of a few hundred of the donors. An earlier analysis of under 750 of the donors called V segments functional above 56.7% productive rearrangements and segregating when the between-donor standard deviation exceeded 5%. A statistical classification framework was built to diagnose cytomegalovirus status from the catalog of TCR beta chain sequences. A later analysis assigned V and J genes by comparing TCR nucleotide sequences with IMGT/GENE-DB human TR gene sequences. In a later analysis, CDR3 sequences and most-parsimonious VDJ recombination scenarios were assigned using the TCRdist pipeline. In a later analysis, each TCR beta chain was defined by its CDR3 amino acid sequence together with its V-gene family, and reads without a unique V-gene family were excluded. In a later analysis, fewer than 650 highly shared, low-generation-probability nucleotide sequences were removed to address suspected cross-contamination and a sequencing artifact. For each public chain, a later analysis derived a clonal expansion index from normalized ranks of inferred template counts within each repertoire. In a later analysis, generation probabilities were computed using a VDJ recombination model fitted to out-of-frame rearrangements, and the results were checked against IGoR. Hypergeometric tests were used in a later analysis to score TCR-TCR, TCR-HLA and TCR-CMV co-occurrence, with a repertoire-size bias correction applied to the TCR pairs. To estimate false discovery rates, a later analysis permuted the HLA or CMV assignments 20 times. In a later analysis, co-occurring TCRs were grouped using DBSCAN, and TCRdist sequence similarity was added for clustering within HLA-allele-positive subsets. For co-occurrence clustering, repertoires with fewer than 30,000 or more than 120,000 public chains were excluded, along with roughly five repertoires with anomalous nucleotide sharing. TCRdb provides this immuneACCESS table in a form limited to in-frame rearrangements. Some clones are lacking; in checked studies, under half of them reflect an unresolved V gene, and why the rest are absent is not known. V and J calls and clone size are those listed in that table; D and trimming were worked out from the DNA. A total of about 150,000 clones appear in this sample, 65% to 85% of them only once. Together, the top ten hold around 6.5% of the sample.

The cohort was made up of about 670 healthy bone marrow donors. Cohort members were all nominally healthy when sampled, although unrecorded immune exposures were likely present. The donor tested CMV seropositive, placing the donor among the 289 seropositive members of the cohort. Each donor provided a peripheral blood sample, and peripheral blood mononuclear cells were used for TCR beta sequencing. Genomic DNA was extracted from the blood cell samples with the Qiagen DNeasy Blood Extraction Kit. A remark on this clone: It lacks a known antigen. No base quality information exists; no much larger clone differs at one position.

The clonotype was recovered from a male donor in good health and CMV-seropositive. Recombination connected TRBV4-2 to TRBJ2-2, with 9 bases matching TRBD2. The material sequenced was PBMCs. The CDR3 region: CASSQLTSGTGELFF. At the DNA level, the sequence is TGTGCCAGCAGCCAACTGACTAGCGGCACCGGGGAGCTGTTTTTT.